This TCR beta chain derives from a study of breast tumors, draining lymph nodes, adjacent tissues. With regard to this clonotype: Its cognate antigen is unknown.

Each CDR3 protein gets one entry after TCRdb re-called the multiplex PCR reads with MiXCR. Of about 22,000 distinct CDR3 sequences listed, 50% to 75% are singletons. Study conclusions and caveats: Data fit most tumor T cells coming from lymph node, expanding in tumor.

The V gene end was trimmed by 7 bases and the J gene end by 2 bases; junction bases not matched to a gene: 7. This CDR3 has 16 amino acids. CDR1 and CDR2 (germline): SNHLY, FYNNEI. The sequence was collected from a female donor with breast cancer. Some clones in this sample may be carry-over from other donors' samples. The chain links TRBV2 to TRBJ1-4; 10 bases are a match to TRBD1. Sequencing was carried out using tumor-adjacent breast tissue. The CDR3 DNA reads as TGTGCCAGCACAGGGGACAGGGGTTATACTAATGAAAAACTGTTTTTT. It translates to CASTGDRGYTNEKLFF. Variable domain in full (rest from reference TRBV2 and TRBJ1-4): EPEVTQTPSHQVTQMGQEVILRCVPISNHLYFYWYRQILGQKVEFLVSFYNNEISEKSEIFDDQFSVERPDGSNFTLKIRSTKLEDSAMYFCASTGDRGYTNEKLFFGSGTQLSVL.